Listed below are T cell receptor beta chains from one sample, sequenced in a study of blood T cell repertoires in COVID-19. The table came from immunoSEQ multiplex PCR; TCRdb's copy has only in-frame clones and leaves some out. The data hold around 300,000 clones, with approximately 90% observed a single time. Sequencing was performed on PBMCs or T cells enriched from blood (not recorded which). The receptors here all came from a woman between 18 and 30 years old who had recovered from COVID-19. Both conserved end residues are part of each CDR3. D genes are given only for firm matches. Rows may omit the clone size; those that give it use once, few, many or a size class.

TRBD1,TRBJ1-5,NA,TRBV28,CASSSATGGDQPQHF,TGTGCCAGCAGTTCCGCGACAGGGGGGGATCAGCCCCAGCATTTT
TRBD2,TRBJ2-5,NA,TRBV2,CASSLLAGGETQYF,TGTGCCAGCAGTCTACTAGCGGGGGGGGAGACCCAGTACTTC
NA,TRBJ2-1,NA,TRBV5-4,CASSPGGPYNEQFF,TGTGCCAGCAGCCCCGGGGGACCGTACAATGAGCAGTTCTTC
TRBD1,TRBJ1-2,NA,TRBV5-4,CASSQGGQEIYGYTF,TGTGCCAGCAGCCAAGGGGGACAGGAGATCTATGGCTACACCTTC
NA,TRBJ2-2,NA,TRBV19,CASSAGLRRTGELFF,TGTGCCAGTAGTGCGGGACTTCGTCGCACCGGGGAGCTGTTTTTT
TRBD1,TRBJ2-1,NA,TRBV4-1,CASSQGQGSDEQFF,TGCGCCAGCAGCCAAGGACAGGGTTCGGATGAGCAGTTCTTC
NA,TRBJ1-1,NA,TRBV2,CATRGWQMNTEAFF,TGTGCCACCCGAGGGTGGCAGATGAACACTGAAGCTTTCTTT
NA,TRBJ2-5,NA,TRBV2,CAGNPSRGQETQYF,TGTGCCGGAAACCCTTCTAGGGGTCAAGAGACCCAGTACTTC
NA,TRBJ1-2,few,TRBV7-9,CASSRMGTNYGYTF,TGTGCCAGCAGCCGAATGGGCACTAACTATGGCTACACCTTC
NA,TRBJ2-2,NA,TRBV10-3,CAIRGDLQGSNTGELFF,TGTGCCATCAGGGGGGACCTACAGGGTTCGAACACCGGGGAGCTGTTTTTT
TRBD1,TRBJ1-2,NA,TRBV18,CASSPNTGVHGYTF,TGTGCCAGCTCACCAAATACAGGGGTCCATGGCTACACCTTC
TRBD1,TRBJ1-4,NA,TRBV28,CASSFNRGPEKLFF,TGTGCCAGCAGTTTTAACAGGGGGCCTGAAAAACTGTTTTTT
NA,TRBJ1-5,NA,TRBV4-2,CASSQEEGRVNQPQHF,TGTGCCAGCAGCCAAGAGGAGGGGCGAGTCAATCAGCCCCAGCATTTT
NA,TRBJ1-4,NA,TRBV2,CASSAPLIELFF,TGTGCCAGCAGTGCCCCGTTGATAGAACTGTTTTTT
NA,TRBJ1-4,NA,TRBV9,CASSVEFSGEKLFF,TGTGCCAGCAGCGTAGAGTTCTCAGGGGAAAAACTGTTTTTT
NA,TRBJ2-3,NA,TRBV3-1/TRBV3-2,CASSQALLGGGAPDTQYF,TGTGCCAGCAGCCAAGCGTTATTAGGAGGGGGGGCCCCAGATACGCAGTATTTT
TRBD2,TRBJ2-3,NA,TRBV5-1,CASSLIAGLGLDTQYF,TGCGCCAGCAGCTTGATAGCGGGGCTCGGTTTAGATACGCAGTATTTT
NA,TRBJ1-1,NA,TRBV9,CASSGRGTEAFF,TGTGCCAGCAGCGGCAGGGGCACTGAAGCTTTCTTT
NA,TRBJ2-5,NA,TRBV7-9,CASSGGRSNQETQYF,TGTGCCAGCAGCGGCGGGCGGAGCAACCAAGAGACCCAGTACTTC
TRBD1,TRBJ2-6,NA,TRBV9,CASSLTGSGANVLTF,TGTGCCAGCAGCCTGACAGGGTCCGGGGCCAACGTCCTGACTTTC
NA,TRBJ1-5,NA,TRBV5-1,CASSLEGIQPQHF,TGCGCCAGCAGCTTGGAGGGGATTCAGCCCCAGCATTTT
TRBD1,TRBJ2-7,NA,TRBV6-5,CASSRGQGFYEQYF,TGTGCCAGCAGCCGAGGACAGGGATTCTACGAGCAGTACTTC
NA,TRBJ2-7,NA,TRBV11-2,CASSLGAGVYEQYF,TGTGCCAGCAGCTTAGGGGCAGGGGTTTACGAGCAGTACTTC
TRBD1,TRBJ2-5,NA,TRBV5-4,CASSVDRGVETQYF,TGTGCCAGCAGCGTGGACAGGGGTGTTGAGACCCAGTACTTC
TRBD1,TRBJ1-3,NA,TRBV18,CASSPGTGGDTIYF,TGTGCCAGCTCACCAGGGACAGGGGGAGACACCATATATTTT
TRBD1,TRBJ1-2,NA,TRBV5-1,CASGDPTGGHGYTF,TGCGCCAGCGGGGACCCAACAGGGGGCCATGGCTACACCTTC
NA,TRBJ2-7,NA,TRBV5-8,CASSFLDSLYEQYF,TGTGCCAGCAGCTTTTTGGACAGCTTGTACGAGCAGTACTTC
NA,TRBJ1-6,NA,TRBV9,CASFVGARSNSPLHF,TGTGCCAGCTTTGTGGGGGCGAGGAGTAATTCACCCCTCCACTTT
TRBD1,TRBJ2-1,NA,TRBV6-4,CASSERQGWNEQFF,TGTGCCAGCAGCGAAAGACAGGGCTGGAATGAGCAGTTCTTC
NA,TRBJ2-2,once,TRBV6-5,CASSPTNTGELFF,TGTGCCAGCAGCCCAACGAACACCGGGGAGCTGTTTTTT
NA,TRBJ1-1,NA,TRBV14,CASSQRAGTEAFF,TGTGCCAGCAGCCAGAGGGCGGGCACTGAAGCTTTCTTT
NA,TRBJ1-5,once,TRBV6-5,CASTSHDQHF,TGTGCCAGCACCTCACACGACCAGCATTTT
NA,TRBJ2-2,NA,TRBV7-9,CASSLELNLAINTGELFF,TGTGCCAGCAGCTTAGAGCTGAACCTCGCGATAAACACCGGGGAGCTGTTTTTT
NA,TRBJ2-2,NA,TRBV5-1,CASSRPTTGNTGELFF,TGCGCCAGCAGCCGACCCACGACAGGGAACACCGGGGAGCTGTTTTTT
NA,TRBJ1-6,NA,TRBV2,CASSEGSGSYNSPLHF,TGTGCCAGCAGTGAGGGCAGTGGCTCCTATAATTCACCCCTCCACTTT
TRBD2,TRBJ2-3,NA,TRBV7-9,CASSPPGLAGGDTQYF,TGTGCCAGCAGCCCTCCGGGACTAGCGGGGGGAGATACGCAGTATTTT
TRBD1,TRBJ1-2,once,TRBV28,CASSGTGTYGYTF,TGTGCCAGCAGCGGGACAGGGACCTATGGCTACACCTTC
NA,TRBJ1-6,NA,TRBV11-2,CASSLPGRNNSPLHF,TGTGCCAGCAGCTTACCGGGAAGGAATAATTCACCCCTCCACTTT
NA,TRBJ1-1,NA,TRBV5-1,CASSLRQYTEAFF,TGCGCCAGCAGCTTGCGACAGTACACTGAAGCTTTCTTT
TRBD1,TRBJ2-1,NA,TRBV9,CASSVAGTGDGEQFF,TGTGCCAGCAGCGTAGCCGGGACAGGGGATGGAGAGCAGTTCTTC
TRBD1,TRBJ2-6,NA,TRBV19,CASSTPGQGARGANVLTF,TGTGCCAGTAGCACGCCGGGACAGGGGGCCCGTGGGGCCAACGTCCTGACTTTC
NA,TRBJ1-1,NA,TRBV9,CASSASGQEAFF,TGTGCCAGCAGCGCTAGTGGCCAGGAAGCTTTCTTT
NA,TRBJ2-3,NA,TRBV7-3,CASSLNPNQPTDTQYF,TGTGCCAGCAGCTTAAACCCTAACCAACCCACAGATACGCAGTATTTT
NA,TRBJ1-2,once,TRBV25-1,CASREGHSNYGYTF,TGTGCCAGCAGAGAGGGACACTCTAACTATGGCTACACCTTC
NA,TRBJ2-1,NA,TRBV18,CASSPWGDEQFF,TGTGCCAGCTCACCATGGGGGGATGAGCAGTTCTTC
NA,TRBJ2-5,NA,TRBV10-2,CASSAGFGETQYF,TGCGCCAGCAGTGCAGGGTTCGGAGAGACCCAGTACTTC
TRBD2,TRBJ2-3,NA,TRBV19,CASSIARGGTDTQYF,TGTGCCAGTAGTATTGCCCGGGGGGGCACAGATACGCAGTATTTT
TRBD2,TRBJ2-5,NA,TRBV11-2,CASSLVPSGGTETQYF,TGTGCCAGCAGCTTAGTCCCTAGCGGGGGGACTGAGACCCAGTACTTC